This TCR beta chain was captured in a study of CD8 T cells in cerebrospinal fluid in Alzheimer's disease. About the study: Clonal expansion of CSF T cells was measured with plate-based and droplet-based single-cell sequencing.

Participants were all in good physical condition and free of acute infection. CDR3 length equals 16 residues. The germline gives CDR1 SGHRS, CDR2 YFSETQ. CSF cells were profiled by 10X single-cell V(D)J and 5' expression. TCRdb re-analyzed the 10x single-cell sequencing reads; it lists each CDR3 protein once, without DNA. This sample's clone table lists around 950 distinct CDR3 sequences. According to its frequency, this clonotype is medium-sized. Antigen: not known. Study results and limitations: EBV-specific clones were neither the most expanded nor enriched in Alzheimer's patients.

The chain uses TRBV5-1 and TRBJ2-1; absent DNA, TCRdb's TRBD2 call cannot be checked. The origin of this receptor is a human donor in good health. Sequencing was done on a sample of cerebrospinal fluid. CDR3 amino acids: CASSGGLAGVNNEQFF.